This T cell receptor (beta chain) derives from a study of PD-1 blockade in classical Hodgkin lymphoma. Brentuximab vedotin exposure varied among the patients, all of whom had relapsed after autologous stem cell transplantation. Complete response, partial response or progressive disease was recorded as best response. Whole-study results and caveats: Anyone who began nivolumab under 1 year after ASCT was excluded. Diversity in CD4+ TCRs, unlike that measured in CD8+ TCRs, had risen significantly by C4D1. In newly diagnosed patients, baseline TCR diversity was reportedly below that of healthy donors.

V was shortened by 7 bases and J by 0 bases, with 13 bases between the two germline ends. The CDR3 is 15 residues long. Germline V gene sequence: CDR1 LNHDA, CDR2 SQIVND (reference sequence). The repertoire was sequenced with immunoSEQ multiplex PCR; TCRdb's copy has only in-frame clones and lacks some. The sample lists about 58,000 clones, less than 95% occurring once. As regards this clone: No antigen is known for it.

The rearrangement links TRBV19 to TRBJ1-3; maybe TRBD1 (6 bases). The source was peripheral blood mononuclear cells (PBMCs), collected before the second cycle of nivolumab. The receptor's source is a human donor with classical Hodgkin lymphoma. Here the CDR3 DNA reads TGTGCCAGTATCCGGACAGCTACCTCTGGAAACACCATATATTTT. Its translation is CASIRTATSGNTIYF.